This record looks at one T cell receptor beta chain sequence and its context. Antigen specificity is unknown. Germline V gene data show CDR1 as SQVTM and CDR2 as ANQGSEA. V lost 3 bases and J lost 4, with 12 bases in between. This CDR3 spans 13 amino acids. Total RNA was extracted from unfractionated whole blood. In the source study's methods: Across samples, TCR counts had a median of about 93,000 and ranged from roughly 23,224 to 700,000. TCRdb re-called the 5' RACE reads with MiXCR, one entry per CDR3 protein. The V and J calls were determined by TCRdb, not by the authors. The data contain 130,000 or so distinct CDR3 sequences, around 4.4% of them singletons. This sample is drawn from a study of human T cells and chemical hapten exposure. The overall study: Yields of TCR per sample differed, chiefly owing to small differences in pooled library volume. General observations from the study: TCRs at high frequency, those above 1 in 1000, did not change with DPC sensitization.

The sequence was obtained from a female donor in good health. The chain recombines TRBV29-1 with TRBJ1-2; a possible D gene is TRBD1 (6 bases). CDR3 in amino acids: CSVDAGEGYGYTF. The DNA of the CDR3 is TGCAGCGTTGATGCAGGGGAAGGCTATGGCTACACCTTC.